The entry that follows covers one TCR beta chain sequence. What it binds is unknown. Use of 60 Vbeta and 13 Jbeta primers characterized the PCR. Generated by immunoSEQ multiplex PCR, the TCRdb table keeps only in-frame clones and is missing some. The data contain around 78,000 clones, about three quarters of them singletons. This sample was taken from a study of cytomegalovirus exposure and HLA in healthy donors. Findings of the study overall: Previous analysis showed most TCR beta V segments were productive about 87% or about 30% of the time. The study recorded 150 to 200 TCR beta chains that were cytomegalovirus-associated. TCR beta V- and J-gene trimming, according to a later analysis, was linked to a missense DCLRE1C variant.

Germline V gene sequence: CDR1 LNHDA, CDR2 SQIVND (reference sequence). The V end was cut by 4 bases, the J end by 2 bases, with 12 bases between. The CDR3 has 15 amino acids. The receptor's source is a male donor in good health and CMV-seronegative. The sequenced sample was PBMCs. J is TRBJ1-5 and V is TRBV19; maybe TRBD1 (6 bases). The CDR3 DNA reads TGTGCCAGTAGTACCGGGGGGCAGGGCAATCAGCCCCAGCATTTT. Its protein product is CASSTGGQGNQPQHF.